This TCR beta chain was identified during a study of human CD8 memory T cell subsets. General study results and limits: Chao1 estimates suggested stem-like memory T cells exceeded precursor exhausted T cells in diversity.

UMI-labeled 5' RACE yielded the TCR beta libraries. TCRdb reprocessed the 5' RACE reads, keeping one entry per CDR3 protein, no DNA. Here the sample table reports 15,000 or so distinct CDR3 sequences. The CDR3 length is 14 residues. Germline loops: CDR1 LNHDA, CDR2 SQIVND (reference sequence). The PBMC originated from buffy coats obtained from healthy donors. Extraction of RNA, which was performed with an RNeasy Mini Kit, drew on duplicate vials of approximately 150,000 sorted CD8+ T cells per subset. A note on this clonotype: Antigen: not known.

This sequence originates from a human donor in good health. V usage is TRBV19 and J usage is TRBJ1-5. Input material: CD8+ stem-like memory T cells (TSCM and TCM) sorted from PBMCs. Subset denoted: stem-like memory CD8 T cells (TSTEM), CCR7+ PD-1- TIGIT-. The chain's CDR3 is CASSSQYSNQPQHF.